This is a list of T cell receptor beta chains from one sample in a study of blood T cell repertoires in COVID-19. This table comes from immunoSEQ multiplex PCR, and its TCRdb copy is limited to in-frame clones, with some not included. The table shows around 310,000 clones, with almost 90% occurring only once. Sequences were obtained from peripheral blood. The receptor source for this set is a woman aged 35 to 49 with COVID-19, enrolled during active disease. The CDR3 runs from the conserved cysteine through the conserved F or W. A D gene is named only where the DNA matches it firmly. Clone size is shown for a subset of rows, as once, few, many or a class of expanded clone.

clone size	D gene	V gene	J gene	CDR3 DNA	CDR3 protein
NA	NA	TRBV5-4	TRBJ1-4	TGTGCCAGCAGCTTGGGGGGGGTAACTAATGAAAAACTGTTTTTT	CASSLGGVTNEKLFF
few	NA	TRBV20-1	TRBJ1-5	TGCAGTGCGCCGAACCGGGGGCCCCAGCATTTT	CSAPNRGPQHF
NA	NA	TRBV7-9	TRBJ1-3	TGTGCCAGCAGCCAAGGCGGCAGTAGCAACACCATATATTTT	CASSQGGSSNTIYF
NA	TRBD2	TRBV5-1	TRBJ2-1	TGCGCCAGCAGCTTGGCGACTAGCGGGAGGGATGAGCAGTTCTTC	CASSLATSGRDEQFF
NA	NA	TRBV9	TRBJ2-3	TGTGCCAGCAGCTTCCGACAGGTACTCACAGATACGCAGTATTTT	CASSFRQVLTDTQYF
few	NA	TRBV28	TRBJ1-6	TGTGCCAGCAGTTCCCCCGATGAGGGTAGCTCCTATAATTCACCCCTCCACTTT	CASSSPDEGSSYNSPLHF
NA	TRBD2	TRBV15	TRBJ2-5	TGTGCCACCCAGCGGGCTAGCGGGGGGGGAGAGACCCAGTACTTC	CATQRASGGGETQYF
NA	NA	TRBV5-6	TRBJ2-1	TGTGCCAGCACGCACAGGGCAGGGCCGTTTAGGAATGAGCAGTTCTTC	CASTHRAGPFRNEQFF
NA	TRBD1	TRBV2	TRBJ2-7	TGTGCCAGCAGTTGGACAGGTCAGCAGTACTTC	CASSWTGQQYF
NA	TRBD1	TRBV28	TRBJ1-6	TGTGCCAGCAGTTTGCCTCGGACAGGGGGTTCACCCCTCCACTTT	CASSLPRTGGSPLHF
NA	TRBD2	TRBV11-3	TRBJ2-1	TGTGCCAGCAGTCCGAATAGCGGGAGTTTAGATGAGCAGTTCTTC	CASSPNSGSLDEQFF
NA	NA	TRBV11-2	TRBJ1-1	TGTGCCAGCAGCCACAGGGTCACTGAAGCTTTCTTT	CASSHRVTEAFF
NA	TRBD1	TRBV28	TRBJ2-1	TGTGCCAGCAGTTTAGGTGGGACAGGGTTCTACAATGAGCAGTTCTTC	CASSLGGTGFYNEQFF
NA	TRBD1	TRBV6-5	TRBJ2-7	TGTGCCAGCAGTTACTCGCAGGGGGCGCTTAATCTCGAGCAGTACTTC	CASSYSQGALNLEQYF
NA	NA	TRBV6-2/TRBV6-3	TRBJ2-5	TGTGCCAGCAGTTACACCGCCAGCGCCCAAGAGACCCAGTACTTC	CASSYTASAQETQYF
NA	NA	TRBV10-3	TRBJ1-4	TGTGCCATCAGTGAGCCGGGTGAAAAACTGTTTTTT	CAISEPGEKLFF
NA	TRBD2	TRBV9	TRBJ2-3	TGTGCCAGCAGCACCACCTTCGGGACTAGCGGGAGTTCTGTACGAGATACGCAGTATTTT	CASSTTFGTSGSSVRDTQYF
NA	TRBD2	TRBV30	TRBJ2-7	TGTGCCTGGAGTGGATTAGCGGGATACTACGAGCAGTACTTC	CAWSGLAGYYEQYF
NA	NA	TRBV20-1	TRBJ1-6	TGCAGTGCTAGTGCAGGGGAACGGAACTCGCACTTT	CSASAGERNSHF
NA	NA	TRBV12-3/TRBV12-4	TRBJ1-2	TGTGCCAGCAACGGTGGGGGCAACTATGGCTACACCTTC	CASNGGGNYGYTF
NA	NA	TRBV5-4	TRBJ1-4	TGTGCCAGCAGCAACGGACAGATTAATGAAAAACTGTTTTTT	CASSNGQINEKLFF
NA	TRBD1	TRBV18	TRBJ1-5	TGTGCCAGCTCACCACGCAGTGAGGGGGCCGGACAGCCCCAGCATTTT	CASSPRSEGAGQPQHF
NA	NA	TRBV4-3	TRBJ2-7	TGCGCCAGCAGCCAAGACAGGGTATCCTACGAGCAGTACTTC	CASSQDRVSYEQYF
NA	TRBD2	TRBV28	TRBJ2-7	TGTGCCACCGAAGCCAAACTAGCGGGAGGCCCCGTGGGGTACGAGCAGTACTTC	CATEAKLAGGPVGYEQYF
NA	NA	TRBV27	TRBJ2-7	TGTGCCAGCAGTTTCTCAGGCGGGGACCACTCCTACGAGCAGTACTTC	CASSFSGGDHSYEQYF
NA	TRBD1	TRBV27	TRBJ1-5	TGTGCCAGCAGTTTCCAGGGACAGGGGGCCCAGCCCCAGCATTTT	CASSFQGQGAQPQHF
NA	NA	TRBV19	TRBJ1-1	TGTGCCACATACTCATGGGCCCCACAAGAAGCTTTCTTT	CATYSWAPQEAFF
NA	NA	TRBV27	TRBJ1-5	TGTGCCAGCAGTGGCTACGGGGTCTATAGCAATCAGCCCCAGCATTTT	CASSGYGVYSNQPQHF
once	TRBD1	TRBV24-1	TRBJ2-7	TGTGCCACCAGTGAATCCGGGACAGGGAGTGGCCACGAGCAGTACTTC	CATSESGTGSGHEQYF
NA	NA	TRBV18	TRBJ1-5	TGTGCCAGCGGGGGACAACCAAATCAGCCCCAGCATTTT	CASGGQPNQPQHF
once	NA	TRBV9	TRBJ1-2	TGTGCCAGCGGCACGAGGGGCGGGGGCTATGGCTACACCTTC	CASGTRGGGYGYTF
few	NA	TRBV28	TRBJ1-2	TGTGCCAGCAGGAAACGAGGAAGAGCCAGGGGCTCTGGCTACACCTTC	CASRKRGRARGSGYTF
NA	NA	TRBV20-1	TRBJ2-5	TGCAGTGCTAGACCCCTTGAGACCCAGTACTTC	CSARPLETQYF
NA	NA	TRBV6-5	TRBJ1-3	TGTGCCAGCAGTATCAGGAGGTCCTCTGGAAACACCATATATTTT	CASSIRRSSGNTIYF